Presented here are 14 T cell receptor beta chains from one specimen sequenced in a study of shared clonotypes between healthy human individuals. TCRdb keeps only in-frame clones here, not all; method: immunoSEQ multiplex PCR. Of approximately 500,000 clones listed, 60% to 85% were seen once; the top ten hold about an eighth. Sequenced sample: PBMCs. All receptors derive from a woman between 35 and 50 years old in good health. Some clones in this sample may be carry-over from other donors' samples.

The chain uses TRBV2 and TRBJ2-1, with 12 bases lining up with TRBD2. The germline V gene encodes CDR1 SNHLY and CDR2 FYNNEI. V shed 7 bases, J shed 2 bases, and the junction held 3 bases outside the gene matches. This CDR3 region has 15 residues. The CDR3 spells CASTRTSGTYNEQFF. CDR3 bases: TGTGCCAGCACCCGGACTAGCGGGACCTACAATGAGCAGTTCTTC.

The V and J genes are TRBV5-6 and TRBJ2-3; D possibly corresponds to TRBD1 (6 bases). The CDR3 runs to 15 residues. V gave up 5 bases and J gave up 1 base, with 14 bases separating them. Germline V gene sequence: CDR1 SGHDT, CDR2 YYEEEE. Here the CDR3 DNA reads TGTGCCAGCAGTTCCCCCCGGACAGGCACAGATACGCAGTATTTT. This translates into CASSSPRTGTDTQYF.

The chain has TRBV28 and TRBJ2-7; D remains ambiguous. The CDR3 loop spans 15 amino acids. Between the trimmed V and J ends, which lost 6 bases and 7 bases, there was a span of 22 bases. Germline CDR1 reads MDHEN; CDR2 reads SYDVKM. In DNA form, the CDR3 reads TGTGCCAGCAGATCCCCCGTGGGCGCGACGTCGGAGCAGTACTTC. It yields the protein CASRSPVGATSEQYF.

The V gene is TRBV5-1, the J gene TRBJ2-1; 11 bases map to TRBD2. Trimming took 1 base from V and 4 from J; bases not matched to a gene: 4. There are 16 residues in the CDR3. Germline assignment: CDR1 SGHRS and CDR2 YFSETQ. The DNA for the CDR3 is TGCGCCAGCAGCTTGATGGGGACTAGCGGATACAATGAGCAGTTCTTC. As protein: CASSLMGTSGYNEQFF.

The chain carries TRBV4-2 and TRBJ2-6, with 7 bases that match TRBD1. The CDR3 covers 20 residues. The trim removed 0 bases at V and 3 bases at J, leaving 14 bases unmatched. Germline V gene lookup returns CDR1 LGHNA and CDR2 YNFKEQ. CDR3 amino acids: CASSQERARQGYLGANVLTF. The CDR3 DNA reads TGTGCCAGCAGCCAAGAACGGGCCCGACAGGGCTACCTTGGGGCCAACGTCCTGACTTTC.

CDR3 nucleotides: TGTGCCAGCAGCTTAGTGGGTCCGGGACAGGGGCTGGAGCAGTACTTC. It specifies CASSLVGPGQGLEQYF. The rearrangement joins TRBV7-9 to TRBJ2-5, with TRBD1 matching 10 bases. This CDR3 comprises 16 residues. V shed 1 base and J 11 bases; nucleotides not matched to a gene: 13. CDR1 is SEHNR, CDR2 FQNEAQ, per germline (reference sequence).

This clone turned up a few times. The chain combines TRBV6-5 with TRBJ2-7; the D call may be TRBD1 or TRBD2 (5 bases each). This CDR3 spans 16 amino acids. Looked up from germline, CDR1 is MNHEY and CDR2 is SVGAGI. The V gene lost 3 bases and the J gene lost 4 bases, with 19 bases spanning the gap. The DNA of the CDR3 is TGTGCCAGCAGTTATTCCGGGACCGCTTCGGGTTACGAGCAGTACTTC. Protein product: CASSYSGTASGYEQYF.

This clone was recorded a few times. The rearrangement joins TRBV6-5 to TRBJ2-7, with 10 nucleotides matching TRBD2. The CDR3 has 14 residues. J was trimmed by 2 bases and V by 6 bases; bases with no gene match: 4. Germline V gene sequence: CDR1 MNHEY, CDR2 SVGAGI. CDR3 nucleotide sequence: TGTGCCAGCAGCCCTAGCGGGAGTACCTACGAGCAGTACTTC. Encoded protein: CASSPSGSTYEQYF.

V gene TRBV6-1 combines with J gene TRBJ1-3; D uncertain. Germline CDR1 MNHNS, CDR2 SASEGT. The V end lost 6 bases, the J end lost 0 bases, and 9 bases lay between the germline ends. This CDR3 contains 14 residues. This CDR3 is CASRPGASGNTIYF. CDR3 sequence (DNA): TGTGCCAGCAGGCCAGGTGCCTCTGGAAACACCATATATTTT.

This clone came up a few times. In the same sample, other DNA sequences code for this CDR3. The chain combines TRBV5-1 with TRBJ1-1; D is perhaps TRBD1 (6 bases). V lost 0 bases, J lost 3 bases, and 6 bases lay in between. The germline V gene encodes CDR1 SGHRS and CDR2 YFSETQ. This CDR3 has 13 amino acids. In DNA form, the CDR3 reads TGCGCCAGCAGCTTGGACAGGGACACTGAAGCTTTCTTT. Translating it yields CASSLDRDTEAFF.

This chain connects TRBV7-3 to TRBJ2-1; 7 positions agree with TRBD2. V lost 5 bases, J lost 10 bases, and 8 bases stayed unmatched. The CDR3 is 13 amino acids. Germline CDR1 is SGHTA and CDR2 is FQGTGA. The CDR3 loop reads CASSQTSLGEQFF. CDR3 nucleotide sequence: TGTGCCAGCAGCCAGACTAGCCTCGGGGAGCAGTTCTTC.

This chain uses TRBV11-2 with TRBJ2-3, with unresolved D. This CDR3 contains 15 residues. V was trimmed by 0 bases and J by 1 base, leaving 8 bases between them. Germline assignment: CDR1 SGHAT and CDR2 FQNNGV. The CDR3 DNA follows: TGTGCCAGCAGCTTAGATCGGAAAGGCACAGATACGCAGTATTTT. It specifies CASSLDRKGTDTQYF.

This chain joins TRBV2 and TRBJ2-7, with D tentatively TRBD1 (6 bases). The CDR3 covers 14 residues. V dropped 6 bases and J dropped 2 bases, with 14 bases sitting between them. The germline V gene has CDR1 SNHLY and CDR2 FYNNEI. CDR3 in DNA: TGTGCCAGCAGAACACCTCAGGGGACCTACGAGCAGTACTTC. Translation: CASRTPQGTYEQYF.

The chain is built from TRBV5-8 and TRBJ1-6, with no clear D. CDR1 and CDR2 from the germline V gene are SGHTS and YDEGEE. The V end lost 3 bases, the J end lost 8 bases, and 9 bases lay between the germline ends. The CDR3 length is 13 residues. This CDR3 is CASSSSPDSPLHF. CDR3 DNA: TGTGCCAGCAGCTCTTCCCCTGATTCACCCCTCCACTTT.